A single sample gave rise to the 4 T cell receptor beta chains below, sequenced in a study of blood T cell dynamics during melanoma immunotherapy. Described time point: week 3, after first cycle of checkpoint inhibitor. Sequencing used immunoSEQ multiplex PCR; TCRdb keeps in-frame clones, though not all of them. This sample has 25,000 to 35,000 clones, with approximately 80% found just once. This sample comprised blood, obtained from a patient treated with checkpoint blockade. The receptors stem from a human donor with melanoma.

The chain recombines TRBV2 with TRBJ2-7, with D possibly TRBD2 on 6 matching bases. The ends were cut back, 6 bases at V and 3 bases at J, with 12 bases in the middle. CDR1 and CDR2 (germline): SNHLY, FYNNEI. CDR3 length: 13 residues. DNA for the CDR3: TGTGCCAGCAGCCAGGGACTCGTCTACGAGCAGTACTTC. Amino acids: CASSQGLVYEQYF. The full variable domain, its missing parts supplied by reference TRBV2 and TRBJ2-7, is EPEVTQTPSHQVTQMGQEVILRCVPISNHLYFYWYRQILGQKVEFLVSFYNNEISEKSEIFDDQFSVERPDGSNFTLKIRSTKLEDSAMYFCASSQGLVYEQYFGPGTRLTVT.

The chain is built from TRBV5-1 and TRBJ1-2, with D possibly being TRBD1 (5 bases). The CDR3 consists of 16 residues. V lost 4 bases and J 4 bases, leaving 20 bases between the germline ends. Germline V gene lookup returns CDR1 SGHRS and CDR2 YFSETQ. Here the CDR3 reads CASSPNGAGGIYGYTF. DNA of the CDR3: TGCGCCAGCAGCCCCAATGGGGCAGGTGGAATCTATGGCTACACCTTC.

DNA of the CDR3: TGTGCCAGCAGTTTGGGTCAGAACTATGGCTACACCTTC. This encodes CASSLGQNYGYTF. The rearrangement uses TRBV27 and TRBJ1-2; D not certain. The CDR3 is made up of 13 amino acids. V was cut by 3 bases and J by 2 bases, with 7 bases left in between. CDR1 is MNHEY, CDR2 SMNVEV, per germline (reference sequence).

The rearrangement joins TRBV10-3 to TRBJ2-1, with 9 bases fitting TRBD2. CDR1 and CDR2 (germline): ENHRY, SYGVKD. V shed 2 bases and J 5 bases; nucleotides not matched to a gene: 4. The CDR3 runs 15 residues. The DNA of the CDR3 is TGTGCCATCAGTGAGGGAGTAGCGGGAGACAATGAGCAGTTCTTC. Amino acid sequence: CAISEGVAGDNEQFF.